Following are 14 T cell receptor beta chains from one sample sequenced in a study of blood T cell repertoires in COVID-19 (dated by TCRdb to 2020 to 2021). The protocol used for the library was the immunoSEQ multiplex PCR assay. In its TCRdb copy, this immuneACCESS table keeps in-frame sequences only and misses some clones. Where compared with another copy, unresolved V genes explain less than half of these, and the others have no known cause. The table for this sample lists about 59,000 clones; less than 80% of them were counted only once. The top ten hold roughly 3.7% of the sample. Sequenced: peripheral blood. These receptors all stem from a man in his sixties with acute or convalescent COVID-19.

The V call is TRBV28, the J call TRBJ1-4, with 7 positions matching TRBD1. Trimming cost V 4 bases and J 2 bases; bases outside gene matches: 7. This CDR3 contains 16 residues. The germline V gene encodes CDR1 MDHEN and CDR2 SYDVKM. The CDR3 bases are TGTGCCAGCAGTTCCCTAGGGGGCCCTACTAATGAAAAACTGTTTTTT. Protein: CASSSLGGPTNEKLFF.

V and J are TRBV28 and TRBJ1-2, with TRBD1 matching over 9 bases. Per the germline V gene, CDR1 is MDHEN and CDR2 is SYDVKM. The ends lost 7 bases at V and 7 bases at J; junction bases unmatched: 16. The CDR3 totals 16 residues. Here the CDR3 reads CASNTLRDRASGGYTF. The DNA of the CDR3 is TGTGCCAGCAACACACTACGGGACAGGGCCTCCGGTGGCTACACCTTC.

The chain is built from TRBV6-5 and TRBJ2-3; 9 positions agree with TRBD1. Germline V gene sequence: CDR1 MNHEY, CDR2 SVGAGI. The CDR3 is made up of 15 amino acids. After removal of 2 bases from V and 3 bases from J, the junction contained 3 bases not matched to a gene. CDR3 nucleotides: TGTGCCAGCAGTTACGAGACAGGGGGGACAGATACGCAGTATTTT. Translated, it gives CASSYETGGTDTQYF.

This sequence joins TRBV7-9 and TRBJ1-2; maybe TRBD1 (6 bases). The CDR3 runs 17 residues. V lost 8 bases to trimming and J lost 2 bases, with 24 bases between them. Germline V CDR1 and CDR2: SEHNR, FQNEAQ (reference sequence). The DNA of the CDR3 is TGTGCCAGCCTGGGGTCAGAAGGACAGCTCATAAACTATGGCTACACCTTC. Encoded protein: CASLGSEGQLINYGYTF.

This chain links TRBV28 with TRBJ1-1, with D unresolved. This CDR3 spans 12 amino acids. V gave up 7 bases and J gave up 4 bases, with 10 bases separating them. Germline V gene lookup returns CDR1 MDHEN and CDR2 SYDVKM. The CDR3 DNA reads TGTGCCAGCACCGTACTTGGCACTGAAGCTTTCTTT. It specifies CASTVLGTEAFF.

This chain uses TRBV5-1 with TRBJ1-2; 8 nucleotides align to TRBD1. The CDR3 length is 13 residues. Trimming cost V 6 bases and J 4 bases; bases outside gene matches: 5. Germline-derived CDR1 and CDR2 are SGHRS and YFSETQ. CDR3 region: CASTGTGFYGYTF. DNA of the CDR3: TGCGCCAGCACCGGGACAGGCTTCTATGGCTACACCTTC.

The chain has TRBV5-1 and TRBJ1-1; D is undetermined. Per germline, CDR1 SGHRS and CDR2 YFSETQ. This CDR3 spans 14 amino acids. The V gene lost 3 bases and the J gene lost 1 base, with 10 bases spanning the gap. The CDR3 region has the DNA TGCGCCAGCAGCTCGGGTTCGGGGAACACTGAAGCTTTCTTT. As protein: CASSSGSGNTEAFF.

This chain connects TRBV15 to TRBJ1-3; 9 nucleotides match TRBD1. Germline CDR1 reads LNHNV; CDR2 reads YYDKDF (reference sequence). With 3 bases clipped from V and 4 bases from J, the junction kept 4 bases outside the gene matches. The CDR3 is made up of 15 amino acids. The CDR3 nucleotides read TGTGCCACCAGCAGGCGGACAGGGGCAGGAAACACCATATATTTT. This encodes CATSRRTGAGNTIYF.

V usage is TRBV5-4 and J usage is TRBJ2-1; 12 nucleotides align to TRBD2. Germline V gene data show CDR1 as SGHNT and CDR2 as YYREEE (reference sequence). There are 17 residues in the CDR3. Trimming removed 3 bases from V and 0 bases from J; junction bases left unmatched: 4. The CDR3, as DNA: TGTGCCAGCAGCTCCGGACTAGCGGGGAGCTCCTACAATGAGCAGTTCTTC. Translating gives CASSSGLAGSSYNEQFF.

J is TRBJ2-1 and V is TRBV28, with TRBD2 identical over 10 bases. CDR1 and CDR2 (germline): MDHEN, SYDVKM. The CDR3 spans 17 residues. V dropped 5 bases and J dropped 8; count of bases not matched to a gene: 15. The CDR3 loop is CASSAHGLAANPDEQFF. In DNA, the CDR3 is TGTGCCAGCAGTGCCCACGGACTAGCGGCGAATCCAGATGAGCAGTTCTTC.

Only one count was recorded for this clone. The J gene is TRBJ2-7, the V gene TRBV29-1; tentative D call: TRBD1 (5 bases). This CDR3 is built from 12 residues. Germline V lookup: CDR1 SQVTM, CDR2 ANQGSEA. Trimming left V 4 bases short and J 2 bases short, with 9 bases between. The CDR3 sequence: CSVGAGTYEQYF. The CDR3 DNA reads as TGCAGCGTTGGGGCAGGGACCTACGAGCAGTACTTC.

The chain couples TRBV2 to TRBJ1-2; D unresolved. The CDR3 covers 14 residues. CDR1 and CDR2 (germline): SNHLY, FYNNEI. V gave up 6 bases and J gave up 8 bases, with 19 bases separating them. Written as DNA, the CDR3 is TGTGCCAGCAGGCTCTCGACGGGGTTGGGCGGCTACACCTTC. Its translation is CASRLSTGLGGYTF.

This clone was recorded once. The chain combines TRBV19 with TRBJ2-1, with TRBD2 as a possible D gene (5 bases). The CDR3 consists of 13 residues. In germline, CDR1 is LNHDA, CDR2 SQIVND (reference sequence). V lost 7 bases to trimming and J lost 9 bases, with 16 bases between them. CDR3 region: CASTTRDGSEQFF. CDR3 coding DNA: TGTGCCAGTACCACCCGGGATGGGAGTGAGCAGTTCTTC.

The CDR3 coding sequence is TGTGCCAGCAGCTTGTTTTGGTCATCTAAAGAGACCCAGTACTTC. It translates to CASSLFWSSKETQYF. V is TRBV5-5 and J is TRBJ2-5; D is uncertain. CDR1 and CDR2 (germline): SGHKS, YYEKEE (reference sequence). V was cut by 1 base and J by 3 bases, with 13 bases left in between. The CDR3 spans 15 residues.